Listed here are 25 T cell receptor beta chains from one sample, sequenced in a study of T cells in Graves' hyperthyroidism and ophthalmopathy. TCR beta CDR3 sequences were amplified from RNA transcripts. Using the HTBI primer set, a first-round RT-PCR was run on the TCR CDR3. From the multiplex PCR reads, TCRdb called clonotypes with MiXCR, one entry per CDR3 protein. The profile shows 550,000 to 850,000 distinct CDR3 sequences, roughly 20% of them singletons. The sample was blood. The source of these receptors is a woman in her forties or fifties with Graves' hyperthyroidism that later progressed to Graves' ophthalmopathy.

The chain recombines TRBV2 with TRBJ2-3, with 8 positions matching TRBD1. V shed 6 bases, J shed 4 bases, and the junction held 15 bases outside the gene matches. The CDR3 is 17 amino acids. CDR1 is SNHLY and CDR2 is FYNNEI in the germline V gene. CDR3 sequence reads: CASRNWGQGARSDTQYF. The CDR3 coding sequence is TGTGCCAGCAGGAACTGGGGGCAGGGGGCACGGTCAGATACGCAGTATTTT.

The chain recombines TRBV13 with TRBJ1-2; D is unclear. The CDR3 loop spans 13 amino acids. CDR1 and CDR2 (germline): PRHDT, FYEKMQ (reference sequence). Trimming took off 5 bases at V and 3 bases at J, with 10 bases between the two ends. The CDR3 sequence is CASSNERDYGYTF. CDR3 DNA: TGTGCCAGCAGCAACGAGCGTGACTATGGCTACACCTTC.

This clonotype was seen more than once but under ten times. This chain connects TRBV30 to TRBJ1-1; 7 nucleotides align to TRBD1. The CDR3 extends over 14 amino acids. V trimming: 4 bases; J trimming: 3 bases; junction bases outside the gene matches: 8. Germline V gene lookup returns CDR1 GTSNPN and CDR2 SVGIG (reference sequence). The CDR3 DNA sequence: TGTGCCTGGAAGTACAGGACAGGTTACACTGAAGCTTTCTTT. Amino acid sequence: CAWKYRTGYTEAFF.

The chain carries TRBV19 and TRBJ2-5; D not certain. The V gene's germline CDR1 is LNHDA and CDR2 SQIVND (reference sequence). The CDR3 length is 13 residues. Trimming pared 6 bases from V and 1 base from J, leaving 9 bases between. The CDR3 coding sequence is TGTGCCAGTAGGTCCGGGCCCCAAGAGACCCAGTACTTC. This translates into CASRSGPQETQYF.

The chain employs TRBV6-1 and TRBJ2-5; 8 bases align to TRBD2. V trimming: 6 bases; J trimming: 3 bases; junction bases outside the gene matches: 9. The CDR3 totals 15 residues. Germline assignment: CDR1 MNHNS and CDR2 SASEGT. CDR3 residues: CASSNWGSGEETQYF. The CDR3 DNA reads TGTGCCAGCAGCAACTGGGGTAGCGGGGAAGAGACCCAGTACTTC.

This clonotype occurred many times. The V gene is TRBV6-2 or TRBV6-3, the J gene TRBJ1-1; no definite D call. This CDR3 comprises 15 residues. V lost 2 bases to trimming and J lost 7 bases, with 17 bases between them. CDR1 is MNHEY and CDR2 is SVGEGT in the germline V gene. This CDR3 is CASSYQDDSSGEAFF. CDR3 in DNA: TGTGCCAGCAGTTACCAAGACGACTCCTCCGGTGAAGCTTTCTTT.

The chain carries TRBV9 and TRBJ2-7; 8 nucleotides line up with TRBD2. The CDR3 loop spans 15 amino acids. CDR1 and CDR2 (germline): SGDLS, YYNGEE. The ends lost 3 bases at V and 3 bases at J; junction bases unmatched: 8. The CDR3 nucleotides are TGTGCCAGCAGCGCCAGCGGGGGCGTCAGCTACGAGCAGTACTTC. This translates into CASSASGGVSYEQYF.

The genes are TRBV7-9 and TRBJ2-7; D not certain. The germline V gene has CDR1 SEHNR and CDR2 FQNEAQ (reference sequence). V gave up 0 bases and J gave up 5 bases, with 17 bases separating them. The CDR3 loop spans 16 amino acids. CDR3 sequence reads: CASSLAIGVGANEQYF. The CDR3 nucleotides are TGTGCCAGCAGCTTAGCGATTGGGGTTGGTGCCAACGAGCAGTACTTC.

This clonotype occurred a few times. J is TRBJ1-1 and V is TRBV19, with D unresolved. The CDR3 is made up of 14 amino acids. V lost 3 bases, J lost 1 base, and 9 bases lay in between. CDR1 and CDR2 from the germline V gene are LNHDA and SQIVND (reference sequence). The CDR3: CASSMTGPNTEAFF. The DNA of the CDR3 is TGTGCCAGTAGTATGACGGGCCCGAACACTGAAGCTTTCTTT.

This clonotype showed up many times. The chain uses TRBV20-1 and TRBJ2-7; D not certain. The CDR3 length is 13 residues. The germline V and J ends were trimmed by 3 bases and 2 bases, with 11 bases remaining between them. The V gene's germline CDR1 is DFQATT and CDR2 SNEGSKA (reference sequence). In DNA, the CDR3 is TGCAGTGCTAGTGAAGGTACCCCCTACGAGCAGTACTTC. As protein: CSASEGTPYEQYF.

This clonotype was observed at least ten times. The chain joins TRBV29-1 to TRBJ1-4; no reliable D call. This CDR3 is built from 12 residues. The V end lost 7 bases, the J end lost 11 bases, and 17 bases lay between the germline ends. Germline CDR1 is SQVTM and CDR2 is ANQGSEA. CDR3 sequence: CSAWSLEAKLFF. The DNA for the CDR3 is TGCAGCGCCTGGTCGCTTGAAGCGAAACTGTTTTTT.

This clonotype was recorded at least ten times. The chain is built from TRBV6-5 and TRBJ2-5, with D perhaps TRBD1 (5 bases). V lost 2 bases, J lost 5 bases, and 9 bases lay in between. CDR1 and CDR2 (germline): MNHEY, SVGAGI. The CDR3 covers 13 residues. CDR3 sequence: CASSYQSGETQYF. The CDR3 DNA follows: TGTGCCAGCAGTTACCAATCAGGGGAGACCCAGTACTTC.

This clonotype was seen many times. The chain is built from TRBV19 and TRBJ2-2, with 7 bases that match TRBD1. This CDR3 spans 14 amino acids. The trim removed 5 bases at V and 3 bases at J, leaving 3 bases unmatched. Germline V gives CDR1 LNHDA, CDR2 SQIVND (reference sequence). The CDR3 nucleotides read TGTGCCAGTAGTCCCGGGACAGACACCGGGGAGCTGTTTTTT. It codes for CASSPGTDTGELFF.

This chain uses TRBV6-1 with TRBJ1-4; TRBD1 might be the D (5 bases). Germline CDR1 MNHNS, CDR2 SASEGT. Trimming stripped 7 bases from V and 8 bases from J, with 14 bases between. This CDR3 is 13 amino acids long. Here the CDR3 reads CASTKPGGEKLFF. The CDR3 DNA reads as TGTGCCAGCACCAAACCTGGGGGGGAAAAACTGTTTTTT.

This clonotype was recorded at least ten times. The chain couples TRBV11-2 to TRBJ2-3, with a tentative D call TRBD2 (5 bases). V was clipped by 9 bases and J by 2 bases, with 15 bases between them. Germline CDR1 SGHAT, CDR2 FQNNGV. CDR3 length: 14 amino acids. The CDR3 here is CASTRANPTDTQYF. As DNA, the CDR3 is TGTGCCAGTACTAGGGCCAACCCCACAGATACGCAGTATTTT.

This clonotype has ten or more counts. The CDR3 nucleotides read TGTGCCAGCAGCTTACGAGGGGGCGTCGAGCAGTACTTC. This translates into CASSLRGGVEQYF. The V and J genes are TRBV11-2 and TRBJ2-7; TRBD1 aligns across 7 bases. V was pared by 2 bases and J by 6 bases, with 4 bases of the junction left unmatched. From germline, CDR1 is SGHAT and CDR2 FQNNGV. The CDR3 is 13 residues long.

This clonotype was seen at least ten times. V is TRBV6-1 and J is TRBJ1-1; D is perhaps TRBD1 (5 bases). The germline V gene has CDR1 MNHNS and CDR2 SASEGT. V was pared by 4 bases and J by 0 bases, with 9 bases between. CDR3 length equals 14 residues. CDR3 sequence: CASSGGRLNTEAFF. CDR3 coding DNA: TGTGCCAGCAGTGGGGGCAGGTTGAACACTGAAGCTTTCTTT.

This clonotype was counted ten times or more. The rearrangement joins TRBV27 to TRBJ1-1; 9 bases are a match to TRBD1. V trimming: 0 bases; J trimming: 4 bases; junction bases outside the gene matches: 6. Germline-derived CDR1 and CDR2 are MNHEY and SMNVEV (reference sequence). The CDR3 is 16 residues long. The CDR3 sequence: CASSLSYRGLRTEAFF. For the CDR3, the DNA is TGTGCCAGCAGTTTATCGTACAGGGGGCTTCGCACTGAAGCTTTCTTT.

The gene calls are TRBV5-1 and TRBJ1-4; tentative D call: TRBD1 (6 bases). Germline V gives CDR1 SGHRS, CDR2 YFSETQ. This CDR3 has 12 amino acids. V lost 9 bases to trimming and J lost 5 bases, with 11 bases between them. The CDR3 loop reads CANRDTNEKLFF. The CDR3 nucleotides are TGCGCCAACAGGGACACCAATGAAAAACTGTTTTTT.

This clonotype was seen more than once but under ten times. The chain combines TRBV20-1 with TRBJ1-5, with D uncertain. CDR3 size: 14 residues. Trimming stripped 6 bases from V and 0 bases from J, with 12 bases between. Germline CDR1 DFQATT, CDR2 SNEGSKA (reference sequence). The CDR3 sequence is CSAPGRTSNQPQHF. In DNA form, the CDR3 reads TGCAGTGCCCCCGGCAGGACTAGCAATCAGCCCCAGCATTTT.

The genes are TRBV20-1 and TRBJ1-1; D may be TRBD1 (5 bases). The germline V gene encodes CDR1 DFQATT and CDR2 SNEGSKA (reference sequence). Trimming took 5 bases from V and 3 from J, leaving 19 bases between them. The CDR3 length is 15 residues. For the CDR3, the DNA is TGCAGTGCTCTCCCGGGGGGGGGTACGGACACTGAAGCTTTCTTT. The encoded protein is CSALPGGGTDTEAFF.

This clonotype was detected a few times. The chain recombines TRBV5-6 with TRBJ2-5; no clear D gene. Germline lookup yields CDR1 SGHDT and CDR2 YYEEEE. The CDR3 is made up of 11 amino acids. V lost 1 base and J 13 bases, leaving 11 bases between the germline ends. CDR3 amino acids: CASSLLRTVYF. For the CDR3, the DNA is TGTGCCAGCAGCTTGTTACGGACGGTGTACTTC. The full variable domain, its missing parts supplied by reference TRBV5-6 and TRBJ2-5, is DAGVTQSPTHLIKTRGQQVTLRCSPKSGHDTVSWYQQALGQGPQFIFQYYEEEERQRGNFPDRFSGHQFPNYSSELNVNALLLGDSALYLCASSLLRTVYFGPGTRLLVL.

The CDR3 region is CSVEGQGYSGNTIYF. CDR3 coding DNA: TGCAGCGTTGAGGGACAGGGCTATTCTGGAAACACCATATATTTT. This chain joins TRBV29-1 and TRBJ1-3; 9 nucleotides line up with TRBD1. J gave up 1 base and V 3 bases, and 4 bases lay outside the gene matches. Germline CDR1 is SQVTM and CDR2 is ANQGSEA. This CDR3 region has 15 residues.

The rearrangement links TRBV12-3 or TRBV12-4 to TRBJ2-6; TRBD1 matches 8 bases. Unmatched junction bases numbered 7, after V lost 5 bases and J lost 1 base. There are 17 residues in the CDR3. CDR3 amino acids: CASSPSYRGSGANVLTF. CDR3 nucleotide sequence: TGTGCCAGCAGTCCCTCCTACAGGGGGTCTGGGGCCAACGTCCTGACTTTC.

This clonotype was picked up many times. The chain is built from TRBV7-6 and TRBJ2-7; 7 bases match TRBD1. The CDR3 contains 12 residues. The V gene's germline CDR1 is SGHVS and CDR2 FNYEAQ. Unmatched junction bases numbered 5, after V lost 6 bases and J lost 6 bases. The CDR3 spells CASSRQGSEQYF. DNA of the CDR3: TGTGCCAGCAGTCGACAGGGAAGCGAGCAGTACTTC.